Described below is a single TCR beta chain sequence and its context. These data belong to a study of OX40 agonist ivuxolimab in advanced cancers. Across the whole study: One patient with hepatocellular carcinoma and two with cutaneous melanoma, three in all, had partial responses.

V shed 7 bases and J shed 3 bases, with 23 bases lying between them. The CDR3 sequence is 17 residues long. Germline V CDR1 and CDR2: SGHTA, FQGNSA. Generated by immunoSEQ multiplex PCR, the TCRdb table keeps only in-frame clones and is missing some. The table records about 35,000 clones, about 80% of them present only once. The specimen comprised CD4+ or CD8+ T cells sorted from blood, sampled in a trial of the OX40 agonist ivuxolimab. The clonotype comes from an adult with an advanced solid tumor such as melanoma, head and neck, liver or kidney cancer. J is TRBJ2-3 and V is TRBV7-2; D is perhaps TRBD2 (6 bases). The DNA for the CDR3 is TGTGCCAGCACCCTGGTTGGGGGGTGGGGTAGGACAGATACGCAGTATTTT. Translated: CASTLVGGWGRTDTQYF.